This T cell receptor beta chain was captured by sequencing in a study of PD-1 blockade in classical Hodgkin lymphoma. A note on this clone: Its antigen is not identified.

V was pared by 1 base and J by 6 bases, with 9 bases of the junction left unmatched. CDR1 is SGHTA, CDR2 FQGNSA, per germline. The length of the CDR3 is 16 residues. Study-level findings and limits: Reports indicated that newly diagnosed patients had lower baseline TCR diversity than healthy donors did. In CD4+ cells, TCR diversity went up significantly by C4D1, but in CD8+ cells it did not.

All patients experienced relapse after autologous stem cell transplantation, and brentuximab vedotin exposure was variable. Assay: immunoSEQ multiplex PCR; the TCRdb copy retains only in-frame clones and omits some. The top ten hold around 3.7% of the sample, which has 31,000 or so clones, about 71% seen once. The sequencing here drew on peripheral blood mononuclear cells (PBMCs), taken before the second cycle of nivolumab. The chain employs TRBV7-2 and TRBJ2-1, with 7 nucleotides matching TRBD2. The clonotype originates from a human donor with classical Hodgkin lymphoma. The CDR3 DNA is TGTGCCAGCAGCTTAGGATTCGCGGGAGTGGGCAATGAGCAGTTCTTC. Amino acids: CASSLGFAGVGNEQFF.